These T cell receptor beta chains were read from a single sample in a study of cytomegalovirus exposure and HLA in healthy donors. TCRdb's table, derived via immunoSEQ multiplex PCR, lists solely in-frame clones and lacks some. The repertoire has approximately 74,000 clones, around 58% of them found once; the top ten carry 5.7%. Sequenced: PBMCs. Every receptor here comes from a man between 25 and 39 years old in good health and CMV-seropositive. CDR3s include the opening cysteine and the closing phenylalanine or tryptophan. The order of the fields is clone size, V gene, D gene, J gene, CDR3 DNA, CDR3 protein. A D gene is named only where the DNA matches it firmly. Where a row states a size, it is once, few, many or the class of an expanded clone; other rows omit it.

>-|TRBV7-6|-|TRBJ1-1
TGTGCCAGCAGCTTAAACCCGGGACAATTTGCTGAAGCTTTCTTT
CASSLNPGQFAEAFF
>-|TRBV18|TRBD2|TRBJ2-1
TGTGCCAGCTCAAGACCCGGGACTAGGATCTACAATGAGCAGTTCTTC
CASSRPGTRIYNEQFF
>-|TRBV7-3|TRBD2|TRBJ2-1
TGTGCCAGCAGCTCCAGGGGACTAGCGGGAGGGAGCTCCTACAATGAGCAGTTCTTC
CASSSRGLAGGSSYNEQFF
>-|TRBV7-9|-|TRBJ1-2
TGTGCCAGCAGCCTAGACAGCTATGGCTACACCTTC
CASSLDSYGYTF
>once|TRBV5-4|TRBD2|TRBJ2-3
TGTGCCAGCAGCTTGATGTTAGCGGGGGGCGAGAATACGCAGTATTTT
CASSLMLAGGENTQYF
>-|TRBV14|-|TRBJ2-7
TGTGCCAGCAGCCAATTTCAGGGTGGCTACGAGCAGTACTTC
CASSQFQGGYEQYF
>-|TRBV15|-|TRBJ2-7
TGTGCCACCAGCAGAGATGTCAGTATTTACGAGCAGTACTTC
CATSRDVSIYEQYF
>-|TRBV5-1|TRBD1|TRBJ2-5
TGCGCCAGCAGCCTGGGACAGGGGAGCCAAGAGACCCAGTACTTC
CASSLGQGSQETQYF
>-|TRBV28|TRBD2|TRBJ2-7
TGTGCCAGCAGCAGAGGACTAGCGGGGGAAGGAAGCTCCTACGAGCAGTACTTC
CASSRGLAGEGSSYEQYF
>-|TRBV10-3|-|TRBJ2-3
TGTGCCATCAGTGAGGTGCTAGCAGCCGATACGCAGTATTTT
CAISEVLAADTQYF
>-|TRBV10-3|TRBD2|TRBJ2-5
TGTGCCATCAGTGAACGGAGTAGCGGGAGTCGGGAGACCCAGTACTTC
CAISERSSGSRETQYF
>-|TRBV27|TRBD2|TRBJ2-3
TGTGCCAGCAGTACGGGGACTAGCGGCGGCACGCAGTATTTT
CASSTGTSGGTQYF
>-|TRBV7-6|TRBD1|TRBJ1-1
TGTGCCAGCAGCTTAGGTCAGGGGGCCACTGAAGCTTTCTTT
CASSLGQGATEAFF
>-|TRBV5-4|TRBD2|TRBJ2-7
TGTGCCAGCACCAAAGCGGGGGGAACCTACGAGCAGTACTTC
CASTKAGGTYEQYF
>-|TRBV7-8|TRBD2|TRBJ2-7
TGTGCCAGCAGCCCACGTACCGGGACTAGCTCCTACGAGCAGTACTTC
CASSPRTGTSSYEQYF
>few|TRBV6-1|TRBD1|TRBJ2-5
TGTGCCAGCAGTCGACAGGGAAGGGAGACCCAGTACTTC
CASSRQGRETQYF
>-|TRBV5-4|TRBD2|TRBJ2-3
TGTGCCAGCAGCTCAATCAGCGGGGGTCATACGCAGTATTTT
CASSSISGGHTQYF
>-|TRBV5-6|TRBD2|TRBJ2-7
TGTGCCAGCACACCCTTTCTAGCGGGAGTCTACGAGCAGTACTTC
CASTPFLAGVYEQYF
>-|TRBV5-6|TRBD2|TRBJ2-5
TGTGCCAGCAGCTTGACTAGCGGGGGGCAAGAGACCCAGTACTTC
CASSLTSGGQETQYF
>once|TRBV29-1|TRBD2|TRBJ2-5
TGCAGCGTTGAAGATGCGACTAGCGAGGGAGTTTGGACCCAGTACTTC
CSVEDATSEGVWTQYF
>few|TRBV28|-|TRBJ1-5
TGTGCCAGCAGTTTCAGAACAGGGACCCAGCCCCAGCATTTT
CASSFRTGTQPQHF
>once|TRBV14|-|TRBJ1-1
TGTGCCAGCAGCCAAGATCTTAGGGGCACTGAAGCTTTCTTT
CASSQDLRGTEAFF
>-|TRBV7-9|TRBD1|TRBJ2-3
TGTGCCAGCAGTTTTGGACAGGGGGCAGATACGCAGTATTTT
CASSFGQGADTQYF
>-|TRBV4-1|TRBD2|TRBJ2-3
TGCGCCAGCAGCGATCCTAGCGGGGGCACAGATACGCAGTATTTT
CASSDPSGGTDTQYF
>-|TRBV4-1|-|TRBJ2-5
TGCGCCAGCAGCCAAGACGCCGGGACCCAGTACTTC
CASSQDAGTQYF
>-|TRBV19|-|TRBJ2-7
TGTGCCAGTAGTGCGCGGGACGGGCCCTACGAGCAGTACTTC
CASSARDGPYEQYF
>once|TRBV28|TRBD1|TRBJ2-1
TGTGCCAGCAGGGGACAGGGTTCCTACAATGAGCAGTTCTTC
CASRGQGSYNEQFF
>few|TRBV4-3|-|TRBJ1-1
TGCGCCAGCAGCCAAGATTCCGGGTATTGGACTGAAGCTTTCTTT
CASSQDSGYWTEAFF
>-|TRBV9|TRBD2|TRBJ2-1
TGTGCCAGCAGCCTCAACTTAGCGGGAGGTGGTGGCTCCTACAATGAGCAGTTCTTC
CASSLNLAGGGGSYNEQFF
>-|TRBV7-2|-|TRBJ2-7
TGTGCCAGCACCGACTCCTACGAGCAGTACTTC
CASTDSYEQYF
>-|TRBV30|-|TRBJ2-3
TGTGCCTGGAGTGTACTGGTAGCGGATACGCAGTATTTT
CAWSVLVADTQYF
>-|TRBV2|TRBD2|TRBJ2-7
TGTGCCAGCAGTGTAGCGGGACTAGCCCCCTACGAGCAGTACTTC
CASSVAGLAPYEQYF
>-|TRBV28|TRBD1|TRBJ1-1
TGTGCCAGCAGGGGACAGGCGAACACTGAAGCTTTCTTT
CASRGQANTEAFF
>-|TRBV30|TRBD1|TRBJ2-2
TGTGCCTGGAGTCTCTGGACAGGGCTGAACACCGGGGAGCTGTTTTTT
CAWSLWTGLNTGELFF
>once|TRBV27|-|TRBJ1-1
TGTGCCAGCAGTGTGGGACTCCTGAACACTGAAGCTTTCTTT
CASSVGLLNTEAFF
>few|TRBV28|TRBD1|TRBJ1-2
TGTGCCAGCGGGCTGGGACAGGGGGGCTATGGCTACACCTTC
CASGLGQGGYGYTF
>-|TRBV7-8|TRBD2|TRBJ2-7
TGTGCCAGCAGCTTTATCACTAGCGGGAGCCCCGCCCCACCCTACGAGCAGTACTTC
CASSFITSGSPAPPYEQYF
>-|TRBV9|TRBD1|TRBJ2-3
TGTGCCAGCAGCGCCTACAGGGGGCGCACAGATACGCAGTATTTT
CASSAYRGRTDTQYF
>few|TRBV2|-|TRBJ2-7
TGTGCCAGCAGAGAGCGTATGGAAGGCGAGCAGTACTTC
CASRERMEGEQYF
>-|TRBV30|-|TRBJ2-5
TGTGCCTGGAGTAAGGGGTTGATAAAAGAGACCCAGTACTTC
CAWSKGLIKETQYF
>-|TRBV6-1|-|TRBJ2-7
TGTGCCAGCAGCCCTGGCCGCTACGAGCAGTACTTC
CASSPGRYEQYF
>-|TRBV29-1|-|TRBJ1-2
TGCAGCGCTTTACAGGGAGACTATGGCTACACCTTC
CSALQGDYGYTF
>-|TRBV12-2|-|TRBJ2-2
TGTGCAAGTCGCTTCGACAGCAGATCGAACACCGGGGAGCTGTTTTTT
CASRFDSRSNTGELFF
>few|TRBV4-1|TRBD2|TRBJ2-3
TGCGCCAGCAGCCAGGGACTAGCGGGCGGGGATACGCAGTATTTT
CASSQGLAGGDTQYF
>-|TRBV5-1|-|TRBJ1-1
TGCGCCAGCAGCTTGGTTCAGGGGACGACTGAAGCTTTCTTT
CASSLVQGTTEAFF
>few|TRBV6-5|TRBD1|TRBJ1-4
TGTGCCAGCAGTCGACAGGGGTTGTATGGTGAAAAACTGTTTTTT
CASSRQGLYGEKLFF
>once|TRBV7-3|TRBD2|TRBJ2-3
TGTGCCAGCAGCTTACCGGGGGGGGCCACAGATACGCAGTATTTT
CASSLPGGATDTQYF
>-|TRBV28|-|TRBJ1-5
TGTGCCAGCAGTTTTTCCCGTTATAGCAATCAGCCCCAGCATTTT
CASSFSRYSNQPQHF
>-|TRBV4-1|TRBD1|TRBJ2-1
TGCGCCAGCAGCCAAAGGGGGACAGGGGACAATGAGCAGTTCTTC
CASSQRGTGDNEQFF
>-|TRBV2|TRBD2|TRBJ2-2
TGTGCCAGCAGGGTAACTAGCGGGGGGAACCTAAACACCGGGGAGCTGTTTTTT
CASRVTSGGNLNTGELFF
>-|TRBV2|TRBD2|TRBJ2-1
TGTGCCAGCAGTGACCCGATGGAGCGGGGGGGCAATGAGCAGTTCTTC
CASSDPMERGGNEQFF
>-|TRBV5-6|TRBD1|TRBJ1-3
TGTGCCAGCAGGACAGGGGTTGAAAACACCATATATTTT
CASRTGVENTIYF
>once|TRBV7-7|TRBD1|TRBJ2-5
TGTGCTAGCAGCTTAGGGGGACAGGGCCAAGAGACCCAGTACTTC
CASSLGGQGQETQYF
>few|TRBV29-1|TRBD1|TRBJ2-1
TGCAGCGTTTCTCAGGGGGTCGTTAATGATGAGCAGTTCTTC
CSVSQGVVNDEQFF
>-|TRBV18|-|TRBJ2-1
TGTGCCAGCTCACCGAGCTACAATGAGCAGTTCTTC
CASSPSYNEQFF
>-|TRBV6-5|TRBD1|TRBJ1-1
TGTGCCAGCAGACAGACAGGGGGCACTGAAGCTTTCTTT
CASRQTGGTEAFF